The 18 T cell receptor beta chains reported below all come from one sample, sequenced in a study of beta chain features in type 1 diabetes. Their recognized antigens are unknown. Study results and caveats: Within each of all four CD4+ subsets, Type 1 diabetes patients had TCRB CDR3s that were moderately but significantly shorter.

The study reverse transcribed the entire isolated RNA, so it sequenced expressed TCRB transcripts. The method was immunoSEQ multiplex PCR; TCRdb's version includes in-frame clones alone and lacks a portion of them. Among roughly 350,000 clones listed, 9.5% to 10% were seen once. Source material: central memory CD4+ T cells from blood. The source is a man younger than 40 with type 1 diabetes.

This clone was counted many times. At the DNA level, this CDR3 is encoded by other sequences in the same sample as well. In DNA, the CDR3 is TGCGCCAGCAGCTTCGGGACAGGGGGTTTCTACGAGCAGTACTTC. The encoded protein is CASSFGTGGFYEQYF. J is TRBJ2-7 and V is TRBV5-1; 11 bases fit TRBD1. The CDR3 totals 15 residues. Germline V gene data show CDR1 as SGHRS and CDR2 as YFSETQ. Trimming removed 2 bases from V and 3 bases from J; junction bases left unmatched: 4.

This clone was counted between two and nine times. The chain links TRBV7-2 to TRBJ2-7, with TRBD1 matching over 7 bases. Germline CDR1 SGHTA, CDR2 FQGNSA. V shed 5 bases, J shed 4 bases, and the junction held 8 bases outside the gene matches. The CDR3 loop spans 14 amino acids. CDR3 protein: CASSVRQGRYEQYF. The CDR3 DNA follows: TGTGCCAGCAGCGTCAGACAGGGTCGATACGAGCAGTACTTC. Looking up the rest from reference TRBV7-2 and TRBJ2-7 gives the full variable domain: GAGVSQSPSNKVTEKGKDVELRCDPISGHTALYWYRQSLGQGLEFLIYFQGNSAPDKSGLPSDRFSAERTGGSVSTLTIQRTQQEDSAVYLCASSVRQGRYEQYFGPGTRLTVT.

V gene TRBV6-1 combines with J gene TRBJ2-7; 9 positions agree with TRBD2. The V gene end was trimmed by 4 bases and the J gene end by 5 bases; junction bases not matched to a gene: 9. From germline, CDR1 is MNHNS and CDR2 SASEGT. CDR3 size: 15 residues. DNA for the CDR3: TGTGCCAGCAGTGCGGGACTAGCCGGATTCCACGAGCAGTACTTC. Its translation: CASSAGLAGFHEQYF.

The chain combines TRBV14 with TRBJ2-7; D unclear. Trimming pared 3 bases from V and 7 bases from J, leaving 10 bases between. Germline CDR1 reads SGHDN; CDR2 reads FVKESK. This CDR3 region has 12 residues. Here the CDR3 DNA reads TGTGCCAGCAGCCAGAGCCCCCTGGAGCAGTACTTC. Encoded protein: CASSQSPLEQYF.

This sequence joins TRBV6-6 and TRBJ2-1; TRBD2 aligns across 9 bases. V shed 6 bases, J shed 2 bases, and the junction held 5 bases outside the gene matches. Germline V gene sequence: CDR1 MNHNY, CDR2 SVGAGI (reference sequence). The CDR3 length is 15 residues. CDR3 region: CASREKRGAYNEQFF. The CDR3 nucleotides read TGTGCCAGCAGAGAAAAGCGGGGGGCCTACAATGAGCAGTTCTTC.

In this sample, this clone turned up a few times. This CDR3 is CASSPDRLNTGELFF. CDR3 DNA: TGTGCCAGCAGCCCCGACAGGCTCAACACCGGGGAGCTGTTTTTT. The J gene is TRBJ2-2, the V gene TRBV11-2, with D possibly TRBD1 on 6 matching bases. Germline lookup yields CDR1 SGHAT and CDR2 FQNNGV. Trimming removed 5 bases at V and 2 bases at J, with 12 bases between. The CDR3 contains 15 residues.

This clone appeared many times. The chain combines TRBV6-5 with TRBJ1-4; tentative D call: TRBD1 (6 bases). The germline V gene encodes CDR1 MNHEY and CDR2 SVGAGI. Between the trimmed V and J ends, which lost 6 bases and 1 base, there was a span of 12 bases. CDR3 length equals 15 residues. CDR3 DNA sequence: TGTGCCAGCAGCCGCTTCAGGGGAACTAATGAAAAACTGTTTTTT. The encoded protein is CASSRFRGTNEKLFF.

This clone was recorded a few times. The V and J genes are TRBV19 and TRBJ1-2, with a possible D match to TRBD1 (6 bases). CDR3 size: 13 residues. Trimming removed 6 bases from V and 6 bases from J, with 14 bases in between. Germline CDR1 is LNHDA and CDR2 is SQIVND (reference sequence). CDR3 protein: CASSLTRTDGYTF. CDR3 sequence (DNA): TGTGCCAGTAGCCTAACACGGACAGATGGCTACACCTTC.

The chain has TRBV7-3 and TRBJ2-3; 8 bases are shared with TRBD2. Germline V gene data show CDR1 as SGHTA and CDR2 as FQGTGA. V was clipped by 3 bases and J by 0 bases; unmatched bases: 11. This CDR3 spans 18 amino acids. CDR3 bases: TGTGCCAGCAGCTTCCGGACTAGCAGTGCTACTAGCACAGATACGCAGTATTTT. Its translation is CASSFRTSSATSTDTQYF.

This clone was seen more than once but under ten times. CDR3 amino acids: CASSLKREIRTDTQYF. CDR3 in DNA: TGTGCCAGCAGCTTAAAGCGGGAGATTAGGACAGATACGCAGTATTTT. V gene TRBV11-2 combines with J gene TRBJ2-3, with 8 bases aligning to TRBD2. Germline CDR1 and CDR2: SGHAT and FQNNGV. With V trimmed by 2 bases and J by 3 bases, 7 bases remained unmatched. The CDR3 consists of 16 residues.

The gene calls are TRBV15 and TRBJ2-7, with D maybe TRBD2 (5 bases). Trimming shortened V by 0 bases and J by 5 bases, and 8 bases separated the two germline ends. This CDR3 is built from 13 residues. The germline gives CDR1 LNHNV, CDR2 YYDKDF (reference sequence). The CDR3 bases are TGTGCCACCAGCAGAGATGCCGGGGACGAGCAGTACTTC. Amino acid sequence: CATSRDAGDEQYF. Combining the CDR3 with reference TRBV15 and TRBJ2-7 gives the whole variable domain DAMVIQNPRYQVTQFGKPVTLSCSQTLNHNVMYWYQQKSSQAPKLLFHYYDKDFNNEADTPDNFQSRRPNTSFCFLDIRSPGLGDTAMYLCATSRDAGDEQYFGPGTRLTVT.

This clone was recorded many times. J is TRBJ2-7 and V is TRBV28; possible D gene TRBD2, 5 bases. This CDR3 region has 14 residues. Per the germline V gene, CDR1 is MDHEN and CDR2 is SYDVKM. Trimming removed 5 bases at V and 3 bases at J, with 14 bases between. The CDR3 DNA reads TGTGCCAGCAGTCCCTGGAGGAGGATCTACGAGCAGTACTTC. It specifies CASSPWRRIYEQYF.

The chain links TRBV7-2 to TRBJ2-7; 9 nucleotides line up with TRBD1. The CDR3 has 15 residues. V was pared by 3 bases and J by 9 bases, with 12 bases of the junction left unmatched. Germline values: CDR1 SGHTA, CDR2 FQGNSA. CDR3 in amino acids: CASSFPRTGDRGQYF. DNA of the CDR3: TGTGCCAGCAGCTTTCCCAGGACAGGGGATCGCGGGCAGTACTTC. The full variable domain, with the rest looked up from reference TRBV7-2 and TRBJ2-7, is GAGVSQSPSNKVTEKGKDVELRCDPISGHTALYWYRQSLGQGLEFLIYFQGNSAPDKSGLPSDRFSAERTGGSVSTLTIQRTQQEDSAVYLCASSFPRTGDRGQYFGPGTRLTVT.

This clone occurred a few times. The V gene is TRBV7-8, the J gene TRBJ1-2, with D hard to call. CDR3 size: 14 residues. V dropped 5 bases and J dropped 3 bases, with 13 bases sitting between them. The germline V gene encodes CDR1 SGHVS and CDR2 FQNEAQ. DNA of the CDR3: TGTGCCAGCAGCGAAACCGAAGTCGACTATGGCTACACCTTC. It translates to CASSETEVDYGYTF.

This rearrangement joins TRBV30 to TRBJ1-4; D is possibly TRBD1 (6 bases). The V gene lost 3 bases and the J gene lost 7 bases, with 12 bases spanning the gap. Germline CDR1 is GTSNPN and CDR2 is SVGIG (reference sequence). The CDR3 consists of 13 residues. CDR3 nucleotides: TGTGCCTGGAGGGGGGCAGGGTCTGAAAAACTGTTTTTT. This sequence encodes CAWRGAGSEKLFF.

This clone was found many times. The CDR3 region is CASSFPSRETQYF. Written as DNA, the CDR3 is TGTGCCAGCAGTTTCCCGAGCAGGGAGACCCAGTACTTC. The V and J genes are TRBV28 and TRBJ2-5, with D uncertain. From germline, CDR1 is MDHEN and CDR2 SYDVKM. The CDR3 covers 13 residues. Trimming pared 3 bases from V and 5 bases from J, leaving 10 bases between.

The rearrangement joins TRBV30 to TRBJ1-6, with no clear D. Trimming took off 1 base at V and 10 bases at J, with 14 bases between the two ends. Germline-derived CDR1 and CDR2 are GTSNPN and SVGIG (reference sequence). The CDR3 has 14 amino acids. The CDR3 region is CAWSGTFSESPLHF. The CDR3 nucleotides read TGTGCCTGGAGTGGGACTTTTAGTGAGTCACCCCTCCACTTT.

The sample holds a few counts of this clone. CDR3 bases: TGTGCCAGCAGCGTAGGAATTAACCCAACCTACGAGCAGTACTTC. Protein sequence: CASSVGINPTYEQYF. The chain carries TRBV9 and TRBJ2-7; no firm D call. V lost 0 bases and J lost 2, with 12 bases in between. Germline V lookup: CDR1 SGDLS, CDR2 YYNGEE. This CDR3 comprises 15 residues.